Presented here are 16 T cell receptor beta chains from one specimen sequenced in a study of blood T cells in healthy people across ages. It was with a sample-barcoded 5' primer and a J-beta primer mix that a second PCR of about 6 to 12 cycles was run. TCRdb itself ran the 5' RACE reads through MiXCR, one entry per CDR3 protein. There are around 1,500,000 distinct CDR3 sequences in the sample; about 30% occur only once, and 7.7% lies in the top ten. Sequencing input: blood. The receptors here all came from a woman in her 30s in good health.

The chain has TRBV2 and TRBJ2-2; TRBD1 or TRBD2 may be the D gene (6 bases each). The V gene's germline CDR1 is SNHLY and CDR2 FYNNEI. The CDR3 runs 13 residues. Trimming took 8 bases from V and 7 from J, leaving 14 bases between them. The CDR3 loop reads CASWKGGSGELFF. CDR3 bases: TGTGCCAGCTGGAAGGGGGGAAGCGGGGAGCTGTTTTTT. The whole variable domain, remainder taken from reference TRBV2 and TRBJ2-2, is EPEVTQTPSHQVTQMGQEVILRCVPISNHLYFYWYRQILGQKVEFLVSFYNNEISEKSEIFDDQFSVERPDGSNFTLKIRSTKLEDSAMYFCASWKGGSGELFFGEGSRLTVL.

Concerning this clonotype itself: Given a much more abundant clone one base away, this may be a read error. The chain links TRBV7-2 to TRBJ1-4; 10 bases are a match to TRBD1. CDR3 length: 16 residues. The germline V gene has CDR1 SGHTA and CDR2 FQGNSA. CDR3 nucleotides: TGTGCCAGCAGCTTAGCGAGACAGGGGGCACAGGAAAAACTGGTTTTT. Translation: CASSLARQGAQEKLVF.

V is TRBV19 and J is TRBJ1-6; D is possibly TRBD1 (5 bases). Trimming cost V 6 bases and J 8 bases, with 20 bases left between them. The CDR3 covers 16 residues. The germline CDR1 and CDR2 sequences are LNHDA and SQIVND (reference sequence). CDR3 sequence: CASRPRGPKVDSPLHF. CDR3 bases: TGTGCCAGTAGACCCCGGGGACCGAAAGTCGATTCACCCCTCCACTTT.

CDR3: CASSPRAPGQGFGEQFF. In DNA form, the CDR3 reads TGTGCCAGCAGCCCAAGAGCTCCGGGACAGGGCTTTGGTGAGCAGTTCTTC. The chain joins TRBV11-2 to TRBJ2-1; 9 positions match TRBD1. With 5 bases clipped from V and 9 bases from J, the junction kept 17 bases outside the gene matches. Germline CDR1 reads SGHAT; CDR2 reads FQNNGV. The CDR3 totals 17 residues.

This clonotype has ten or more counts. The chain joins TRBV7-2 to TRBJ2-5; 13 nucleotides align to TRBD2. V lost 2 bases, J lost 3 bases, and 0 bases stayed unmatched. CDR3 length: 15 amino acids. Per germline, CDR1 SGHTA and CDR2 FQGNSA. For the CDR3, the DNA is TGTGCCAGCAGCTTAACTAGCGGGAGGGAAGAGACCCAGTACTTC. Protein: CASSLTSGREETQYF.

The CDR3 coding sequence is TGTGCCAGCAGTTACTTTGGGTCGGGTCTCCGCAATCAGCCCCAGCATTTT. Protein sequence: CASSYFGSGLRNQPQHF. The rearrangement links TRBV6-6 to TRBJ1-5; no reliable D call. The germline V gene encodes CDR1 MNHNY and CDR2 SVGAGI (reference sequence). Trimming removed 1 base at V and 2 bases at J, with 15 bases between. This CDR3 is 17 amino acids long.

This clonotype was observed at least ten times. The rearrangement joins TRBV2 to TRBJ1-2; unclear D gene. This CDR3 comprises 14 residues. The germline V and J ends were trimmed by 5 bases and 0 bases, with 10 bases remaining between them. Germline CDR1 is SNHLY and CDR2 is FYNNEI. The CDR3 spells CASSYSYPNYGYTF. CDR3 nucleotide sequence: TGTGCCAGCAGTTACAGTTACCCTAACTATGGCTACACCTTC.

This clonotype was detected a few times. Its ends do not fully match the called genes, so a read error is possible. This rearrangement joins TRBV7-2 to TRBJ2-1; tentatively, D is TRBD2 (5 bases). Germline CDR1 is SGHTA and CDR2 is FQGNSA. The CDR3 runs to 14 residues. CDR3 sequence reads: CASSLARVANEQFF. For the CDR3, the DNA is TGTGCCAGCAGTTTAGCGCGGGTGGCCAATGAGCAGTTCTTC.

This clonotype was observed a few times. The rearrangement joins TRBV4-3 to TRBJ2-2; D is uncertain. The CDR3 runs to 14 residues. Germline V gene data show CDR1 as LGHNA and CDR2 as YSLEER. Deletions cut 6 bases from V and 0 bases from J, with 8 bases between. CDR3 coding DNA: TGCGCCAGCAGATACAGCGCGAACACCGGGGAGCTGTTTTTT. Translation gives CASRYSANTGELFF.

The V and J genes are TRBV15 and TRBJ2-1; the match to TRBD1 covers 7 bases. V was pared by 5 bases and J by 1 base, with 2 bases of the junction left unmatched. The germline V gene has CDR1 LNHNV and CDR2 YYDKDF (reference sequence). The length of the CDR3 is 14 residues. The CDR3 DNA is TGTGCCACCAGCCGGACAGGATCCTACAATGAGCAGTTCTTC. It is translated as CATSRTGSYNEQFF.

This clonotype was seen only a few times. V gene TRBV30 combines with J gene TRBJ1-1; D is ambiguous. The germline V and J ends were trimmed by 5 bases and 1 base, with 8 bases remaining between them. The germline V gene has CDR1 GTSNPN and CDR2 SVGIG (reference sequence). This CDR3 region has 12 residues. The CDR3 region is CAWGDPNTEAFF. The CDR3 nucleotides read TGTGCCTGGGGAGATCCGAACACTGAAGCTTTCTTT. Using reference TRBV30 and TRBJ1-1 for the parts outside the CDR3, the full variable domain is SQTIHQWPATLVQPVGSPLSLECTVEGTSNPNLYWYRQAAGRGLQLLFYSVGIGQISSEVPQNLSASRPQDRQFILSSKKLLLSDSGFYLCAWGDPNTEAFFGQGTRLTVV.

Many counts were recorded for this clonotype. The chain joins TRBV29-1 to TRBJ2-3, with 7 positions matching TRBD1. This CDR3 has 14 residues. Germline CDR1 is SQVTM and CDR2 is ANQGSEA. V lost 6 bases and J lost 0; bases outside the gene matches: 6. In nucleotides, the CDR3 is TGCAGCGTCGGACCGGGACAGAGCACAGATACGCAGTATTTT. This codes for CSVGPGQSTDTQYF.

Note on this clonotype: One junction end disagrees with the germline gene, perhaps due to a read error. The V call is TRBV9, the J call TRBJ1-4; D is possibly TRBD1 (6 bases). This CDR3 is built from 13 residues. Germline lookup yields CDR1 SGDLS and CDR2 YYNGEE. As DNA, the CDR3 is TGTGCCAGTAGCGAACAGGGCGGCGAAAAACTGTTTTTT. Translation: CASSEQGGEKLFF.

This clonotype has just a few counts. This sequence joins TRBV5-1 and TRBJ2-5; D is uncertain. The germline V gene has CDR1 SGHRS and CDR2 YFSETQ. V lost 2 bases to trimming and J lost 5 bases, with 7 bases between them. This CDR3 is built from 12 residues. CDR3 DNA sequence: TGCGCCAGCAGCTTCTATTTGGAGACCCAGTACTTC. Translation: CASSFYLETQYF.

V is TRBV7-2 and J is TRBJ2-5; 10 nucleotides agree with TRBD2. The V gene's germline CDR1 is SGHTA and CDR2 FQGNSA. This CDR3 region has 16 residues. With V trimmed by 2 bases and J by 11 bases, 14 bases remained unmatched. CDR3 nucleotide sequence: TGTGCCAGCAGCTTAATTTTAGCGGGAGGTAGGAATGAGCAGTACTTC. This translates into CASSLILAGGRNEQYF.

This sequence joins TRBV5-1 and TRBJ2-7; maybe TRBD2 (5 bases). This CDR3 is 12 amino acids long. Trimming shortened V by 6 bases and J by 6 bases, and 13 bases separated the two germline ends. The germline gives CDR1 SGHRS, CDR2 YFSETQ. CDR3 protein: CASNSDRGEQYF. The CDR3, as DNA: TGCGCCAGCAATTCCGACCGGGGCGAGCAGTACTTC.